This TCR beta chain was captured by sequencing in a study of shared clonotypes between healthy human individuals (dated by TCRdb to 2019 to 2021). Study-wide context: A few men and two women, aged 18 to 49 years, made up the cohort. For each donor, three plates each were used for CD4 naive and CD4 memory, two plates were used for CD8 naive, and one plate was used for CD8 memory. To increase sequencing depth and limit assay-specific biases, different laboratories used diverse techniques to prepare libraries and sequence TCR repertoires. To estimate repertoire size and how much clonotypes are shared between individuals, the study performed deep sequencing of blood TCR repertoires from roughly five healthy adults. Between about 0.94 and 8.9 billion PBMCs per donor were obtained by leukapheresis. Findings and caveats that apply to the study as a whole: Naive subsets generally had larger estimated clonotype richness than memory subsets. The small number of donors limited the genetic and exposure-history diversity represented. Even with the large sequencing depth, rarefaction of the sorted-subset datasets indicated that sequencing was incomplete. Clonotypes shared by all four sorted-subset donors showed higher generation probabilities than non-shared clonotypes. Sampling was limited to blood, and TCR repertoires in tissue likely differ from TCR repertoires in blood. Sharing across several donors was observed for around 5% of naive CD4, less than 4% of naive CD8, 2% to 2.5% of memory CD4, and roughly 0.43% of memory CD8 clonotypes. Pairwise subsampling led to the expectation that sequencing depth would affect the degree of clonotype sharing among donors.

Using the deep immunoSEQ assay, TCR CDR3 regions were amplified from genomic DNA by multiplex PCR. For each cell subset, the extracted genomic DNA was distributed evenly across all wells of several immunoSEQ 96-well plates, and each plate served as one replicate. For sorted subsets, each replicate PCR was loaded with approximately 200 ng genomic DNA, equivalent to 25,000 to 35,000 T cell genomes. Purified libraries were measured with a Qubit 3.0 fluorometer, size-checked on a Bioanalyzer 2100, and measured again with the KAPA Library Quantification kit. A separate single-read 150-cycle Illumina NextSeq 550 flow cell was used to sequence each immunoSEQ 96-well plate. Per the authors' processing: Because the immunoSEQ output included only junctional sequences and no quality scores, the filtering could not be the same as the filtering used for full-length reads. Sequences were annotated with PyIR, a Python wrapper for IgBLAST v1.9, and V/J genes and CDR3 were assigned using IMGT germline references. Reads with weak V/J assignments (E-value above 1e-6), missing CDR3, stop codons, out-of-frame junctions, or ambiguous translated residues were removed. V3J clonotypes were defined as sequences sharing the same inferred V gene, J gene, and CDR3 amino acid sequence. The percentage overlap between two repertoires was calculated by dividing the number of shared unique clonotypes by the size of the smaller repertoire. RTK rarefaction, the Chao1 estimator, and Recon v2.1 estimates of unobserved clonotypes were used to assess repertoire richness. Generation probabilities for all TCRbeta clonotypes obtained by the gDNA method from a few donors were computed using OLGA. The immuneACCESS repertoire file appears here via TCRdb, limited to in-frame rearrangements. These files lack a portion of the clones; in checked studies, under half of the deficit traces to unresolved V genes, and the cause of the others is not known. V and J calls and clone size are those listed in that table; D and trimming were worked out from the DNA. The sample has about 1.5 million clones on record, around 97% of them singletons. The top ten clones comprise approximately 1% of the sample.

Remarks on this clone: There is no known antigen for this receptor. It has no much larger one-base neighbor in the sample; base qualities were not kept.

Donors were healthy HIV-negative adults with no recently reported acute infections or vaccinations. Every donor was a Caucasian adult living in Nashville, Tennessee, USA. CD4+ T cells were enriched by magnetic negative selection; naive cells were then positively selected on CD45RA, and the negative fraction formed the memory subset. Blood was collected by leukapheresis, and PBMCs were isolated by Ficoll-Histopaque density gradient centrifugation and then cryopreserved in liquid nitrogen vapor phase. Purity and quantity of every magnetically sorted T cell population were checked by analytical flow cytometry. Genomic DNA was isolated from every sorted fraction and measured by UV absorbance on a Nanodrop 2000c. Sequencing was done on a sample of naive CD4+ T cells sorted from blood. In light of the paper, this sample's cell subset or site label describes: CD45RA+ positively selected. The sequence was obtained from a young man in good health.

The CDR3 corresponds to CASSLAGSKREVVEQFF. The nucleotide sequence reads as follows: TGTGCCAGCAGCTTAGCGGGAAGTAAGCGGGAGGTAGTTGAGCAGTTCTTC. The chain joins TRBV7-8 to TRBJ2-1; 9 junctional bases match TRBD2. The CDR3 holds 17 amino acids from the cysteine to the phenylalanine. This entry keeps only the CDR3 DNA: 51 bases, framed from base 1. The CDR1 and CDR2 encoded by the germline V gene are SGHVS and FQNEAQ. V is cut back by 0 bases and J by 9 bases, with 12 bases in the junction unmatched.